These T cell receptor beta chains were read from a single sample in a study of shared clonotypes between healthy human individuals. Assay used: immunoSEQ multiplex PCR; TCRdb lists only in-frame clones, some missing. The sample comprises hundreds of thousands of clones, roughly 95% of which are singletons, and approximately 0.1% rests with the top ten. The sequenced material came from naive CD8+ T cells sorted from blood. The receptors were sampled from a woman under 40 in good health. Both conserved end residues are trimmed from each CDR3.

J gene	V gene	CDR3 protein
TRBJ2-3	TRBV28	ASSFVAGAVTDTQY
TRBJ1-1	TRBV9	ASGDRAGTEAF
TRBJ2-5	TRBV7-2	ASSRWTSGAETQY
TRBJ1-3	TRBV28	ASSPLTPAGNTIY
TRBJ2-7	TRBV7-8	ASSLERARGNEQY
TRBJ1-5	TRBV28	ASKGQGPYSNQPQH
TRBJ2-3	TRBV7-9	ASSWGSGSSDTQY
.	TRBV11-2	ASSSVSGSYEQY
TRBJ2-7	TRBV5-8	ASSPNEQY
TRBJ2-7	TRBV4-1	ASSLASTSSYEQY
TRBJ2-7	TRBV7-9	ASSEVSGRLSYEQY
TRBJ1-5	TRBV5-5	ASSFSQGYRPQH
TRBJ2-7	TRBV28	ASRSTGTSGFYEQY
TRBJ1-2	TRBV30	AWRGRRFSYGYT
TRBJ2-1	TRBV27	ASTQGVLGNEQF
TRBJ2-3	TRBV28	ASKGLAYTQY
TRBJ2-7	TRBV7-6	ASRAEAEGYEQY
TRBJ2-5	TRBV7-9	ASSNGDGRYQETQY
TRBJ2-7	TRBV28	ASSLGRLGEQY
TRBJ2-7	TRBV7-9	ASSLPLGRDRGYEQY
TRBJ1-1	TRBV4-1	ASSQVLTGSTEAF
TRBJ2-1	TRBV5-6	ASSLVPGTVTYNEQF
TRBJ2-1	TRBV9	ASSVGQGINEQF
TRBJ1-4	TRBV5-1	ASSLGGENEKLF
TRBJ1-2	TRBV7-9	ASSLFYRDPAFGYT
TRBJ2-7	TRBV5-6	ASSPYEQY
TRBJ1-5	TRBV28	ASSLPESNQPQH
TRBJ1-1	TRBV5-4	ASSQGENTEAF
TRBJ2-7	TRBV29-1	SVENLGRGGYEQY
TRBJ2-2	TRBV29-1	SVTTGYTGELF
TRBJ2-1	TRBV7-9	ASSLREDNEQF
TRBJ1-1	TRBV27	ASRQWEGTEAF
TRBJ2-7	TRBV30	AWTRGAGPYEQY
TRBJ2-7	TRBV28	ASSFMAELTYEQY
TRBJ2-5	TRBV5-4	ASSAGLAKETQY
TRBJ2-7	TRBV10-1	ASSPLAGEQY
TRBJ2-1	TRBV19	ASSPLTVSYNEQF
TRBJ2-1	TRBV6-5	ASSYSAGVRNEQF
TRBJ2-7	TRBV27	ASSLGVAGNNEQY
TRBJ2-7	TRBV21-1	ASSTRGPYEQY
TRBJ2-1	TRBV6-1	ASSEAPDHQRDSTYNEQF
TRBJ2-7	TRBV7-6	ASSLEYGESYEQY